Below, 11 T cell receptor beta chains from the same sample are listed, as sequenced in a study of cytomegalovirus exposure and HLA in healthy donors. Vbeta (60) and Jbeta (13) primers were used in the PCR. Sequencing used immunoSEQ multiplex PCR; TCRdb keeps in-frame clones, though not all of them. The profile covers about 120,000 clones, with around 77% appearing a single time and 5% to 6% taken by the ten largest. The sequenced sample consisted of PBMCs. Receptor source: a woman aged 25 to 39 in good health and CMV-seropositive.

V and J are TRBV29-1 and TRBJ1-2; 7 bases map to TRBD1. With V trimmed by 3 bases and J by 4 bases, 2 bases remained unmatched. CDR1 and CDR2 (germline): SQVTM, ANQGSEA. This CDR3 has 12 residues. CDR3 DNA sequence: TGCAGCGTTGAGAGACAGGGCTATGGCTACACCTTC. This codes for CSVERQGYGYTF.

This clone came up many times. The chain joins TRBV29-1 to TRBJ2-1, with 15 bases matching TRBD2. This CDR3 is built from 15 residues. Trimming cost V 4 bases and J 10 bases; bases outside gene matches: 8. Germline values: CDR1 SQVTM, CDR2 ANQGSEA. CDR3 coding DNA: TGCAGCGTTGGTGGGACTAGCGGGGGGCGGTTAGAGCAGTTCTTC. Translation gives CSVGGTSGGRLEQFF.

The chain is built from TRBV30 and TRBJ1-2; D is ambiguous. The CDR3 consists of 13 residues. The germline CDR1 and CDR2 sequences are GTSNPN and SVGIG (reference sequence). V lost 4 bases to trimming and J lost 5 bases, with 14 bases between them. The chain's CDR3 is CAWKGAYNYGYTF. The CDR3 region has the DNA TGTGCCTGGAAGGGAGCATACAATTATGGCTACACCTTC.

This clone was counted only a few times. The chain joins TRBV5-5 to TRBJ2-7, with D hard to call. Trimming cost V 0 bases and J 1 base, with 5 bases left between them. The germline CDR1 and CDR2 sequences are SGHKS and YYEKEE (reference sequence). The CDR3 is 13 amino acids. CDR3 nucleotides: TGTGCCAGCAGCTTGGGCGTTTCCTACGAGCAGTACTTC. Translated, it gives CASSLGVSYEQYF.

The chain carries TRBV11-3 and TRBJ2-1, with TRBD2 matching over 11 bases. The CDR3 totals 15 residues. Per germline, CDR1 SGHNT and CDR2 YENEEA. Trimming took 5 bases from V and 6 from J; bases not matched to a gene: 6. The CDR3 region has the DNA TGTGCCAGCAGCGCTCGACTAGCGGGAAGCAATGAGCAGTTCTTC. Protein product: CASSARLAGSNEQFF.

The rearrangement links TRBV25-1 to TRBJ2-7; TRBD2 is a possible D gene (5 bases). The CDR3 totals 14 residues. Between the trimmed V and J ends, which lost 4 bases and 4 bases, there was a span of 14 bases. Per the germline V gene, CDR1 is MGHDK and CDR2 is SYGVNS. CDR3 DNA sequence: TGTGCCAGCAGTGGTAGCGTCCTAGGGTACGAGCAGTACTTC. The encoded protein is CASSGSVLGYEQYF.

V gene TRBV28 combines with J gene TRBJ2-3; 7 bases match TRBD2. The junction had 8 bases not matched to a gene; V was cut back by 6 bases and J by 5 bases. This CDR3 spans 14 amino acids. The germline V gene encodes CDR1 MDHEN and CDR2 SYDVKM. As DNA, the CDR3 is TGTGCCAGCAGCCAGCGGGGCGGGGAAGATACGCAGTATTTT. It specifies CASSQRGGEDTQYF.

This clone was counted between two and nine times. The gene calls are TRBV5-1 and TRBJ1-3; TRBD1 aligns across 7 bases. The CDR3 has 17 amino acids. Germline V gene lookup returns CDR1 SGHRS and CDR2 YFSETQ. The junction had 10 bases not matched to a gene; V was cut back by 0 bases and J by 4 bases. The CDR3 nucleotides are TGCGCCAGCAGCTTGGGACCCAGGGGGTCCCCCGGAAACACCATATATTTT. The encoded protein is CASSLGPRGSPGNTIYF.

The chain is built from TRBV27 and TRBJ1-4; maybe TRBD1 (5 bases). Trimming stripped 5 bases from V and 8 bases from J, with 24 bases between. The CDR3 covers 17 residues. Germline loops: CDR1 MNHEY, CDR2 SMNVEV (reference sequence). CDR3 loop: CASSPLPRGRVGEKLFF. The DNA for the CDR3 is TGTGCCAGCAGTCCCCTCCCCCGGGGGAGGGTCGGCGAAAAACTGTTTTTT.

Only one count was recorded for this clone. The V gene is TRBV30, the J gene TRBJ2-2, with 10 bases lining up with TRBD1. V dropped 5 bases and J dropped 5; count of bases not matched to a gene: 8. Per the germline V gene, CDR1 is GTSNPN and CDR2 is SVGIG (reference sequence). The CDR3 loop spans 15 amino acids. CDR3 loop: CAWRGGQGRTGELFF. The CDR3 DNA follows: TGTGCCTGGCGGGGGGGACAGGGGCGAACCGGGGAGCTGTTTTTT.

The chain employs TRBV9 and TRBJ2-3; no firm D call. Germline lookup yields CDR1 SGDLS and CDR2 YYNGEE. The CDR3 covers 13 residues. V shed 1 base and J shed 2 bases, with 5 bases lying between them. CDR3 nucleotide sequence: TGTGCCAGCAGCGTACGCTACACAGATACGCAGTATTTT. Residues: CASSVRYTDTQYF.